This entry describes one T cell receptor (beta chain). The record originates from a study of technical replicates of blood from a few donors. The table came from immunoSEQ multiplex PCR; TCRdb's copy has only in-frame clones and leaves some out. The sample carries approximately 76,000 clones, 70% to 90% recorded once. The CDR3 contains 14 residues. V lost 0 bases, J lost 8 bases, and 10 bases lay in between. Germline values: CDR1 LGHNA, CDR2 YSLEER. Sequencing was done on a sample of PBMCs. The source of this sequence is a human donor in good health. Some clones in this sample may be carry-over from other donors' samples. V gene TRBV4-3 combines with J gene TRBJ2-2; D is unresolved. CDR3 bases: TGCGCCAGCAGCCAAGAGCCCGAGCGTGGGGAGCTGTTTTTT. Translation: CASSQEPERGELFF.